The 11 T cell receptor beta chains presented below share a single source sample, sequenced in a study of cytomegalovirus exposure and HLA in healthy donors. Sequencing was performed with immunoSEQ multiplex PCR; in TCRdb, only in-frame clones are kept and a portion is missing. This sample has 150,000 to 200,000 clones, with 86% found just once. Sequenced material: PBMCs. Receptors originate from a woman under 30 in good health and CMV-seronegative.

The rearrangement joins TRBV19 to TRBJ1-2, with D possibly matching TRBD1 (5 bases). The CDR3 totals 15 residues. CDR1 LNHDA and CDR2 SQIVND come from the germline V gene (reference sequence). With 7 bases removed from V and 4 bases from J, the gap between germline ends came to 19 bases. In DNA, the CDR3 is TGTGCCAGTACTACCCGGCAGGGCCTATTCTATGGCTACACCTTC. This codes for CASTTRQGLFYGYTF. Full variable domain (missing parts from reference TRBV19 and TRBJ1-2): DGGITQSPKYLFRKEGQNVTLSCEQNLNHDAMYWYRQDPGQGLRLIYYSQIVNDFQKGDIAEGYSVSREKKESFPLTVTSAQKNPTAFYLCASTTRQGLFYGYTFGSGTRLTVV.

The rearrangement uses TRBV5-8 and TRBJ1-5, with D maybe TRBD1 (5 bases). The CDR3 contains 14 residues. CDR1 is SGHTS, CDR2 YDEGEE, per germline. The V end lost 0 bases, the J end lost 5 bases, and 9 bases lay between the germline ends. As DNA, the CDR3 is TGTGCCAGCAGCTTGGGACCAGGGTATCAGCCCCAGCATTTT. Translation gives CASSLGPGYQPQHF.

The rearrangement uses TRBV18 and TRBJ1-5; 8 nucleotides align to TRBD1. V trimming: 1 base; J trimming: 7 bases; junction bases outside the gene matches: 9. Germline V gene data show CDR1 as KGHSH and CDR2 as LQKENI. The CDR3 covers 16 residues. CDR3 coding DNA: TGTGCCAGCTCACCACTGAGACAGGGGCAAGGGCAGCCCCAGCATTTT. This translates into CASSPLRQGQGQPQHF.

The gene calls are TRBV5-6 and TRBJ2-5; D may be TRBD1 (5 bases). CDR1 is SGHDT, CDR2 YYEEEE, per germline. V lost 3 bases to trimming and J lost 5 bases, with 5 bases between them. CDR3 size: 11 residues. The CDR3 loop is CASSSGETQYF. DNA of the CDR3: TGTGCCAGCAGCTCAGGGGAGACCCAGTACTTC. The complete variable domain, with remaining parts taken from reference TRBV5-6 and TRBJ2-5, reads DAGVTQSPTHLIKTRGQQVTLRCSPKSGHDTVSWYQQALGQGPQFIFQYYEEEERQRGNFPDRFSGHQFPNYSSELNVNALLLGDSALYLCASSSGETQYFGPGTRLLVL.

The chain recombines TRBV11-2 with TRBJ1-2; 7 nucleotides align to TRBD1. Germline CDR1 is SGHAT and CDR2 is FQNNGV. With V trimmed by 2 bases and J by 2 bases, 2 bases remained unmatched. This CDR3 contains 14 residues. CDR3 nucleotides: TGTGCCAGCAGCTTACCGGGACAGAACTATGGCTACACCTTC. Translated: CASSLPGQNYGYTF.

The gene calls are TRBV27 and TRBJ1-2; 9 bases map to TRBD1. Germline values: CDR1 MNHEY, CDR2 SMNVEV (reference sequence). After removal of 5 bases from V and 8 bases from J, the junction contained 6 bases not matched to a gene. CDR3 length equals 13 residues. DNA of the CDR3: TGTGCCAGCAGTCCGGGGACAGGGATCGGCTACACCTTC. This translates into CASSPGTGIGYTF.

This clone was seen a single time. The same CDR3 also results from other DNA sequences found in this sample. The J gene is TRBJ1-2, the V gene TRBV14; D is ambiguous. Germline V CDR1 and CDR2: SGHDN, FVKESK. Trimming removed 4 bases at V and 1 base at J, with 7 bases between. The CDR3 runs 13 residues. In DNA form, the CDR3 reads TGTGCCAGCAGCCTAGACCGTAACTATGGCTACACCTTC. Translating gives CASSLDRNYGYTF.

CDR3 nucleotide sequence: TGTGCCAGCAGTTCGACGGGACAGGGTACCTATGGCTACACCTTC. This sequence encodes CASSSTGQGTYGYTF. The chain is built from TRBV6-4 and TRBJ1-2, with 9 nucleotides matching TRBD1. The CDR3 spans 15 residues. Germline loops: CDR1 MRHNA, CDR2 SNTAGT. The V segment lost 5 bases and the J segment 4 bases; nucleotides outside the gene matches: 8.

The J gene is TRBJ2-5, the V gene TRBV23-1; a weak D match, TRBD2 (6 bases). TRBV23-1 is given ORF status, its function remaining uncertain. The CDR3 runs to 17 residues. The V gene lost 3 bases and the J gene lost 1 base, with 18 bases spanning the gap. Written as DNA, the CDR3 is TGCGCCAGCAGTCACCCCTCGCTTGTGGGGGGCCAAGAGACCCAGTACTTC. Its translation is CASSHPSLVGGQETQYF.

The chain employs TRBV5-6 and TRBJ2-4, with D possibly TRBD1 on 5 matching bases. The CDR3 sequence is 14 residues long. The V gene lost 3 bases and the J gene lost 1 base, with 8 bases spanning the gap. CDR1 and CDR2 from the germline V gene are SGHDT and YYEEEE. The CDR3, as DNA: TGTGCCAGCAGCTCTAACAGGGCCAAAAACATTCAGTACTTC. As protein: CASSSNRAKNIQYF.

As to this clone: This CDR3 is also generated by other DNA sequences in the sample. This rearrangement joins TRBV18 to TRBJ2-3; the match to TRBD2 covers 7 bases. The junction had 4 bases not matched to a gene; V was cut back by 2 bases and J by 2 bases. The CDR3 is made up of 15 amino acids. Germline CDR1 KGHSH, CDR2 LQKENI. CDR3 residues: CASSPGLADTDTQYF. The CDR3 DNA reads TGTGCCAGCTCACCAGGGCTAGCGGACACAGATACGCAGTATTTT.